This T cell receptor (beta chain) was captured in a study of blood T cell repertoires in COVID-19 (TCRdb year 2020). Regarding the study in general: Collaborator samples came from the United States, Italy and Spain and covered acute and convalescent phases of COVID-19. The material from the prospective study consisted of cDNA or gDNA derived from T cells, B-cell-depleted T cells, or PBMCs. HLA class I and class II types, where available, came from metadata supplied by the sample provider rather than from assay-based typing. Deeply sampled blood TCRbeta repertoires from subjects exposed to, actively infected with, or recovered from COVID-19 were included in the dataset. The repertoires were released in a freely available public database meant as a resource for research on the immune response to SARS-CoV-2. Sample metadata almost always included a de-identified subject ID, COVID-19 status, age in years and sex. The samples were drawn from the first 160 participants of the ongoing ImmuneRACE study and from about 1,200 subjects provided by 6 global collaborators.

TCRbeta CDR3 regions were amplified from genomic DNA by means of the immunoSEQ Assay, a bias-controlled multiplex PCR. The authors' pipeline ran thus. The number of nucleated cells in each sample was estimated from the amplification of reference gene primers within the assay. To quantify the absolute abundance of each unique TCRbeta CDR3 rearrangement, sequence reads were collapsed and filtered. Productive Simpson clonality was computed per sample as the square root of Simpson's diversity index over productive rearrangements. TCRdb obtained this table from immuneACCESS and retained in-frame rearrangements with V and J assigned. These tables miss some clones; where compared with another copy, unresolved V genes account for less than half of the shortfall, and the remainder is unexplained. V and J calls and clone size follow that table, whereas D and trimming were derived from the DNA. Recorded for this sample are 200,000 to 250,000 clones; 80% to 90% of them occurred a single time. The top ten clonotypes cover approximately 5% of the sample.

Looking up the germline V gene (reference sequence) yields CDR1 LNHDA and CDR2 SQIVND. Trimming removed 5 bases from V and 3 bases from J, leaving 10 bases between the germline ends. The CDR3 runs 13 residues from the cysteine to the phenylalanine. Of the read, only the CDR3 DNA is kept; its 39 bases are in frame from base 1. Participants in the prospective study were enrolled through a virtual design, were aged about 18 to 100 years, and lived in fewer than 30 United States geographic areas. To assign participants to cohorts, the prospective study relied on clinical history that participants themselves reported in a screening survey and a study questionnaire. Exposed participants were defined as having been in contact with someone with a PCR-confirmed or clinician-diagnosed COVID-19 case within 2 weeks of study entry. In the prospective study, whole blood, serum and a nasopharyngeal or oropharyngeal swab were collected from each participant by mobile phlebotomists. Additional blood draws and questionnaires over an approximately two-month period could optionally be provided by prospective study participants. Prospective study blood samples were shipped either frozen or at room temperature before DNA extraction.

The investigation overall reported the following: How much clinical and demographic metadata was included differed by source and by participant, and the metadata was provided uncurated.

In its sample, this clone was seen once. No cognate antigen has been identified for it. Per-base qualities were not stored, and no clone one base away is much larger. This receptor was taken from a woman aged 45-65 years who had been exposed to COVID-19. The specimen was PBMCs or T cells enriched from blood (not recorded which). Recombination linked TRBV19 to TRBJ1-2; the D gene lacks a confident call. At the DNA level, the sequence is TGTGCCAGTAGTCCAGACTTGGACTATGGCTACACCTTC. Its coded protein is CASSPDLDYGYTF.